The clone carrying this T cell receptor (beta chain) was recorded once. Its target is not known. The data derive from a study of Ad26.COV2.S vaccination and SARS-CoV-2 variants. Whole-study context: Dosing was one shot or two shots 56 days apart.

Whole-study findings and limits: Reports say spike-specific CD8+ and CD4+ T cell responses covered substantial breadth after vaccination. Responses of T cells in total may have been underestimated by the TCR breadth and depth analyses.

With 3 bases clipped from V and 3 bases from J, the junction kept 8 bases outside the gene matches. The length of the CDR3 is 16 residues. Looked up from germline, CDR1 is KGHSH and CDR2 is LQKENI. Treatment here: around 19 received Ad26.COV2.S at low or high dose, single or two shots; about 5 received placebo; per-sample allocation not given. The samples date from day 63 after the first vaccine or placebo injection. Donation came from an adult in Boston who was aged 18-55 years. Here immunoSEQ multiplex PCR was the method, and the copy in TCRdb shows in-frame clones only, minus some. The table records fewer than 800,000 clones, roughly 90% of them present only once.

The genes are TRBV18 and TRBJ2-5, with 9 bases aligning to TRBD2. The sequencing used peripheral blood, collected in a trial of Ad26.COV2.S vaccine versus placebo. This clonotype was obtained from a person between 18 and 59 years old who received the Ad26.COV2.S COVID-19 vaccine or a placebo. DNA for the CDR3: TGTGCCAGCTCACCCACAGCGGGAGGAGCGAAAGAGACCCAGTACTTC. It codes for CASSPTAGGAKETQYF. The entire variable domain, with the rest obtained from reference TRBV18 and TRBJ2-5, is as follows: NAGVMQNPRHLVRRRGQEARLRCSPMKGHSHVYWYRQLPEEGLKFMVYLQKENIIDESGMPKERFSAEFPKEGPSILRIQQVVRGDSAAYFCASSPTAGGAKETQYFGPGTRLLVL.